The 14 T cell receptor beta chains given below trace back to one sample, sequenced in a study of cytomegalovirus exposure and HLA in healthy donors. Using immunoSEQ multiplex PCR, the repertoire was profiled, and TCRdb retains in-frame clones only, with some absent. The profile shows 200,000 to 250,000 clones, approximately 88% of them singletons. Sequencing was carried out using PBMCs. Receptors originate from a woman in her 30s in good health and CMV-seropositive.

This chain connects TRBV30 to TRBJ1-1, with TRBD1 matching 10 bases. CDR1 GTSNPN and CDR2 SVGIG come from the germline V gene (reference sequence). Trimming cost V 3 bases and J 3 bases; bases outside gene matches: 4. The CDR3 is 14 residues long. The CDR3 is CAWRAGTGDTEAFF. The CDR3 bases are TGTGCCTGGAGGGCCGGGACAGGGGACACTGAAGCTTTCTTT.

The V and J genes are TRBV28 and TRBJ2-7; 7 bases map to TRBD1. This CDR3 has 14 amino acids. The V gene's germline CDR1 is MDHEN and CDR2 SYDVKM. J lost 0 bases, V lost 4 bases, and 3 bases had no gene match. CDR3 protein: CASSSRDSSYEQYF. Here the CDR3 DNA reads TGTGCCAGCAGTTCGAGGGACAGCTCCTACGAGCAGTACTTC.

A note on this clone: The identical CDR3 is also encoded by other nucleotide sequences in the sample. The CDR3 DNA sequence: TGTGCCAGCAGCTTAGCGGGCGTTTACGAGCAGTACTTC. It translates to CASSLAGVYEQYF. V gene TRBV7-8 combines with J gene TRBJ2-7; no definite D call. The length of the CDR3 is 13 residues. CDR1 and CDR2 (germline): SGHVS, FQNEAQ. Trimming cost V 0 bases and J 4 bases, with 7 bases left between them.

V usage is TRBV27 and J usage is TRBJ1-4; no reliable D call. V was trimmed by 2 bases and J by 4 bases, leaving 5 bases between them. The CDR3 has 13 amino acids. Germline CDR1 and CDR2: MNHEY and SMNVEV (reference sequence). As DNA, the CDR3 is TGTGCCAGCAGTTTAGTGGTTAATGAAAAACTGTTTTTT. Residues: CASSLVVNEKLFF. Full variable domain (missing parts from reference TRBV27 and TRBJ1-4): EAQVTQNPRYLITVTGKKLTVTCSQNMNHEYMSWYRQDPGLGLRQIYYSMNVEVTDKGDVPEGYKVSRKEKRNFPLILESPSPNQTSLYFCASSLVVNEKLFFGSGTQLSVL.

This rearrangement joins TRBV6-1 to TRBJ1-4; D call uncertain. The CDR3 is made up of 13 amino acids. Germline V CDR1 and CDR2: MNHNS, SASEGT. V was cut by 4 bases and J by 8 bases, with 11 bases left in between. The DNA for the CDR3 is TGTGCCAGCAGTGCTTGGGCAGACGAAAAACTGTTTTTT. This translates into CASSAWADEKLFF.

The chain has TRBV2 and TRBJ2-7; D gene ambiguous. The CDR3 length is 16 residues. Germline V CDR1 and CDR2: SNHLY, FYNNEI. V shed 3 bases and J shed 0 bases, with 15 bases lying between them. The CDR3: CASSETFVRSSYEQYF. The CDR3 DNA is TGTGCCAGCAGTGAGACTTTCGTCCGCAGCTCCTACGAGCAGTACTTC.

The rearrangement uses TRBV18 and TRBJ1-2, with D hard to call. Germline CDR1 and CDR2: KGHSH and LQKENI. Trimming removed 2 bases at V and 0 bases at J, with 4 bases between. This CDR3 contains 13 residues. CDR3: CASSPVPNYGYTF. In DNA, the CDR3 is TGTGCCAGCTCACCAGTCCCTAACTATGGCTACACCTTC.

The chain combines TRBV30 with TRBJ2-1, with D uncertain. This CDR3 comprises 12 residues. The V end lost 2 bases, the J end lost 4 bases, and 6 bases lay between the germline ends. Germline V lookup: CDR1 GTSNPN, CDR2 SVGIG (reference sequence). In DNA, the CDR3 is TGTGCCTGGAGTCACACTTACAATGAGCAGTTCTTC. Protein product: CAWSHTYNEQFF.

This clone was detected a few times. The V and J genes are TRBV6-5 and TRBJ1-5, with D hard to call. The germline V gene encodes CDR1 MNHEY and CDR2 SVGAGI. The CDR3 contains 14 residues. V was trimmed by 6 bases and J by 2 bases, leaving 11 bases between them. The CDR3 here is CASRDQVGNQPQHF. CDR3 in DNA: TGTGCCAGCAGGGACCAGGTGGGCAATCAGCCCCAGCATTTT.

The CDR3 loop is CGGRTGELFF. For the CDR3, the DNA is TGTGGCGGAAGGACCGGGGAGCTGTTTTTT. The gene calls are TRBV5-4 and TRBJ2-2; unclear D gene. Per germline, CDR1 SGHNT and CDR2 YYREEE (reference sequence). This CDR3 region has 10 residues.

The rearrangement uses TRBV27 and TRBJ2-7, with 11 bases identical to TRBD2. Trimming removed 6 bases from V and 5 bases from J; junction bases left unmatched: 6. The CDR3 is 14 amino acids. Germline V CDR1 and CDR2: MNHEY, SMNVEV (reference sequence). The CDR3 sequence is CASSVAGGLHEQYF. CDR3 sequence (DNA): TGTGCCAGCAGCGTAGCGGGAGGGCTACACGAGCAGTACTTC.

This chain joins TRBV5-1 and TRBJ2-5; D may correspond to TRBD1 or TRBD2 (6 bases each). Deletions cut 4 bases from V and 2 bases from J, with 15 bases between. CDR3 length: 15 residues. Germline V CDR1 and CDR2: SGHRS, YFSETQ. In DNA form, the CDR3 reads TGCGCCAGCAGCAGCCGTCCGGGGGCGCAAGAGACCCAGTACTTC. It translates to CASSSRPGAQETQYF.

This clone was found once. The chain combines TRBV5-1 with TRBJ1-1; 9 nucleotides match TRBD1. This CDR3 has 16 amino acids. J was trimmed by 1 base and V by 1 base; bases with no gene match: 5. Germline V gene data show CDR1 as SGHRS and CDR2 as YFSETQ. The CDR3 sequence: CASSLTGQGSNTEAFF. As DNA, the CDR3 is TGCGCCAGCAGCTTGACCGGACAGGGGTCGAACACTGAAGCTTTCTTT.

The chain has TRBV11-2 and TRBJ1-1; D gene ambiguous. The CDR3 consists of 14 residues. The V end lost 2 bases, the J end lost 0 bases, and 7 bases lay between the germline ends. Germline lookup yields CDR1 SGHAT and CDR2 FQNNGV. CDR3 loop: CASSLFGVNTEAFF. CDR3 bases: TGTGCCAGCAGCTTATTTGGTGTGAACACTGAAGCTTTCTTT.